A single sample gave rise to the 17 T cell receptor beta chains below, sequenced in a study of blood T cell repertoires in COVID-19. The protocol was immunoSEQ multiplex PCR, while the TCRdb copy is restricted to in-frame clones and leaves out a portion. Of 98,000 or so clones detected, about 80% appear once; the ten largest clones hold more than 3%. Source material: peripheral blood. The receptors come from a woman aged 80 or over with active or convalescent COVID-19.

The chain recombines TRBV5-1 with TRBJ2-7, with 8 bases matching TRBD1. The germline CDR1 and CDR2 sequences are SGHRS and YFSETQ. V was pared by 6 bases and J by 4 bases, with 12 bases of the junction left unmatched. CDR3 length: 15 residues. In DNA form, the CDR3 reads TGCGCCAGCACCGAGGGACAGGAGTTTAGGTACGAGCAGTACTTC. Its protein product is CASTEGQEFRYEQYF.

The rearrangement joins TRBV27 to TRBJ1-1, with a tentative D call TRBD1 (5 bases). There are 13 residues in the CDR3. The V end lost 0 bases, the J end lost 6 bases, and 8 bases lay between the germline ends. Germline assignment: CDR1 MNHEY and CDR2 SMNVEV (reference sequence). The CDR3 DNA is TGTGCCAGCAGTTTATCGGGGCTCCCTGAAGCTTTCTTT. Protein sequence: CASSLSGLPEAFF.

The CDR3 protein is CASSLGGAGNYEQYF. As DNA, the CDR3 is TGCGCCAGCAGCCTAGGGGGGGCGGGAAACTACGAGCAGTACTTC. V and J are TRBV5-1 and TRBJ2-7, with D perhaps matching TRBD2 (7 bases). The ends were cut back, 4 bases at V and 3 bases at J, with 17 bases in the middle. The CDR3 has 15 amino acids. Germline V gene sequence: CDR1 SGHRS, CDR2 YFSETQ.

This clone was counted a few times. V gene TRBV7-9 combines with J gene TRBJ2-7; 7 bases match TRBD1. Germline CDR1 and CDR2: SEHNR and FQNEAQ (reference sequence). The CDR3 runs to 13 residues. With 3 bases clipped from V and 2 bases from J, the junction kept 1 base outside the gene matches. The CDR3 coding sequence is TGTGCCAGCAGCTTTGGGACAGCCTACGAGCAGTACTTC. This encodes CASSFGTAYEQYF.

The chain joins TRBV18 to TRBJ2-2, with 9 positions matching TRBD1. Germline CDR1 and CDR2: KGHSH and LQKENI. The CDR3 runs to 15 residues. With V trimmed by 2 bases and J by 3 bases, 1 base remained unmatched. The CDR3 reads CASSPWTGDTGELFF. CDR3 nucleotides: TGTGCCAGCTCACCATGGACAGGGGACACCGGGGAGCTGTTTTTT. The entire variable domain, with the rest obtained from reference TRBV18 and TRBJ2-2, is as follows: NAGVMQNPRHLVRRRGQEARLRCSPMKGHSHVYWYRQLPEEGLKFMVYLQKENIIDESGMPKERFSAEFPKEGPSILRIQQVVRGDSAAYFCASSPWTGDTGELFFGEGSRLTVL.

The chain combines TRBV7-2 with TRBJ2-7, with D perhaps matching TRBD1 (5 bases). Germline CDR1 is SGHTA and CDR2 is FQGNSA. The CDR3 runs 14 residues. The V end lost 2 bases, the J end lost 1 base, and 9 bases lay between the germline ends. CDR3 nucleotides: TGTGCCAGCAGCTTAAACCAGGGATCCTACGAGCAGTACTTC. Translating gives CASSLNQGSYEQYF.

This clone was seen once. This CDR3 is CASSPQGPRVHGYTF. In nucleotides, the CDR3 is TGTGCCAGCAGTCCACAGGGGCCCCGAGTGCATGGCTACACCTTC. The rearrangement uses TRBV28 and TRBJ1-2; TRBD1 agrees at 7 bases. Germline CDR1 and CDR2: MDHEN and SYDVKM. V shed 5 bases and J 6 bases; nucleotides not matched to a gene: 12. This CDR3 has 15 amino acids.

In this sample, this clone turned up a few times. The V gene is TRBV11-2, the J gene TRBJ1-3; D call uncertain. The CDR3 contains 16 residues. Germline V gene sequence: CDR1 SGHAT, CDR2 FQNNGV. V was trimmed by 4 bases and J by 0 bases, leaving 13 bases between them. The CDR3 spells CASSSRVPNSGNTIYF. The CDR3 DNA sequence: TGTGCCAGCAGCTCCCGGGTTCCCAACTCTGGAAACACCATATATTTT.

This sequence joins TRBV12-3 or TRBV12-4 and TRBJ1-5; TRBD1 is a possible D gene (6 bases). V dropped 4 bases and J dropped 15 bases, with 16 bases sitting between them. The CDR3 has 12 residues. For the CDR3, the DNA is TGTGCCAGCAGTTCCCGGACAGCTGAAATGCATTTT. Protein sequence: CASSSRTAEMHF.

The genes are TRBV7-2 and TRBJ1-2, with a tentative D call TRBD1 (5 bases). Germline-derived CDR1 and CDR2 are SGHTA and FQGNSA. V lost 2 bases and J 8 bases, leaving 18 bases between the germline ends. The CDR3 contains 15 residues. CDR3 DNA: TGTGCCAGCAGCTTAAGGCAAAGGGGATTACTCGGCTACACCTTC. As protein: CASSLRQRGLLGYTF.

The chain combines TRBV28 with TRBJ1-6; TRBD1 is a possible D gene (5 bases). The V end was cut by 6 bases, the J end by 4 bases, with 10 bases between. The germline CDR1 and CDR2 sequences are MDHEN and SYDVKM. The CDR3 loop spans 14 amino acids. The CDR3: CASRLPGYNSPLHF. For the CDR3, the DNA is TGTGCCAGCAGATTACCAGGGTATAATTCACCCCTCCACTTT.

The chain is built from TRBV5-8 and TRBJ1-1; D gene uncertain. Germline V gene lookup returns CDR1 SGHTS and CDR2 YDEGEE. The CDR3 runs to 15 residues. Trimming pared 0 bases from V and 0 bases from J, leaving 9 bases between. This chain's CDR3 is CASSLGTVVNTEAFF. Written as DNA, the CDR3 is TGTGCCAGCAGCTTGGGTACGGTGGTGAACACTGAAGCTTTCTTT.

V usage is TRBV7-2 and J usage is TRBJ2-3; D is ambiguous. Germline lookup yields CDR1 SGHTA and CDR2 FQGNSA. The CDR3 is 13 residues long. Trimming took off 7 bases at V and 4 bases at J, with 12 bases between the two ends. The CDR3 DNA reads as TGTGCCAGCACCTCCCAACGAGCAGATACGCAGTATTTT. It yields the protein CASTSQRADTQYF.

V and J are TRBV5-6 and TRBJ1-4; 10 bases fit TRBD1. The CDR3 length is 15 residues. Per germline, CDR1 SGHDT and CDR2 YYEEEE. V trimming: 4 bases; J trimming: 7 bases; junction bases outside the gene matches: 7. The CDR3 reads CASSRRQGAFEKLFF. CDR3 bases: TGTGCCAGCAGCCGAAGACAGGGGGCGTTTGAAAAACTGTTTTTT.

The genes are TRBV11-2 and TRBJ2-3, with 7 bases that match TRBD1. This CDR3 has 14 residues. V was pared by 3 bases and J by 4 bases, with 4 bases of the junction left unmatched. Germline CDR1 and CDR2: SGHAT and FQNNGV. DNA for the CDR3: TGTGCCAGCAGCTTGAGGACAGGCCCAGATACGCAGTATTTT. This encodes CASSLRTGPDTQYF.

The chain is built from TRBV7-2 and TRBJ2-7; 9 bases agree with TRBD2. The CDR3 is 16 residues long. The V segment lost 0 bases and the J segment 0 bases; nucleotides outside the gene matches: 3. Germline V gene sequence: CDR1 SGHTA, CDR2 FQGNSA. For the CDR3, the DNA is TGTGCCAGCAGCTTAGCGGCTAGCGGGACCTCCTACGAGCAGTACTTC. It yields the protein CASSLAASGTSYEQYF.

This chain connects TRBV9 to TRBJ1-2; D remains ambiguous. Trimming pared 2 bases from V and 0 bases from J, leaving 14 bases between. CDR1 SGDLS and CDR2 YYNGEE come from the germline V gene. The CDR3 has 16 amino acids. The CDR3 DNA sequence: TGTGCCAGCAGCGTGGAGGGCAGTCGAGCTAACTATGGCTACACCTTC. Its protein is CASSVEGSRANYGYTF. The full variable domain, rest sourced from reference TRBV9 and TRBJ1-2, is DSGVTQTPKHLITATGQRVTLRCSPRSGDLSVYWYQQSLDQGLQFLIQYYNGEERAKGNILERFSAQQFPDLHSELNLSSLELGDSALYFCASSVEGSRANYGYTFGSGTRLTVV.